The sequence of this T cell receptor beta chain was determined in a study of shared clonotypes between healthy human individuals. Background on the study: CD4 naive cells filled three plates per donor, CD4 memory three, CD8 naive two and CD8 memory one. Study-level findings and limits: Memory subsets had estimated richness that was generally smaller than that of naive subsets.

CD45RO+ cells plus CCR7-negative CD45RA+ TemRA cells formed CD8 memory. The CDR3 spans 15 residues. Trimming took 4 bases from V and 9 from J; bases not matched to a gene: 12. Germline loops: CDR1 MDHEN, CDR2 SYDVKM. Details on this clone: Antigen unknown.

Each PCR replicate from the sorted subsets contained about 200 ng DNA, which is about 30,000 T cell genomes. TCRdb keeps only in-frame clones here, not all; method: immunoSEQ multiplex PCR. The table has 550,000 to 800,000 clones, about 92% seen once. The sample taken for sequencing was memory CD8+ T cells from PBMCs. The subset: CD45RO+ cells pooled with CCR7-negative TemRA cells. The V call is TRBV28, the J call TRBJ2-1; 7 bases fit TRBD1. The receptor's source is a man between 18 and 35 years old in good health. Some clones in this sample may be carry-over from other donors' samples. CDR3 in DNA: TGTGCCAGCAGTTGGGCTCGACAGGGTCGCAGTGAGCAGTTCTTC. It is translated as CASSWARQGRSEQFF.